Each of the 9 T cell receptor beta chains below was sequenced from the same sample in a study of cytomegalovirus exposure and HLA in healthy donors. Researchers ran the PCR with 60 Vbeta and 13 Jbeta primers. Repertoires were generated with immunoSEQ multiplex PCR, while TCRdb's copy carries only in-frame clones and drops some. The table shows tens of thousands of clones, with around 70% occurring only once. Sequencing was carried out using PBMCs. Every receptor here comes from a woman in her fifties or sixties in good health and CMV-seropositive.

The DNA of the CDR3 is TGCAGCGTCGGGGACAGGGGCTATGGCTACACCTTC. Translation: CSVGDRGYGYTF. The genes are TRBV29-1 and TRBJ1-2; 10 positions match TRBD1. CDR1 and CDR2 (germline): SQVTM, ANQGSEA. This CDR3 has 12 residues. Losses at the gene ends were 6 bases for V and 4 bases for J; bases not matched to a gene: 2.

V gene TRBV29-1 combines with J gene TRBJ2-7; possibly TRBD2 for D (7 bases). V was pared by 0 bases and J by 8 bases, with 20 bases between. The CDR3 has 15 amino acids. CDR1 and CDR2 (germline): SQVTM, ANQGSEA. The CDR3 sequence: CSVEEGRGWGTKQYF. DNA for the CDR3: TGCAGCGTTGAAGAGGGGAGGGGGTGGGGTACGAAGCAGTACTTC.

This chain connects TRBV4-2 to TRBJ2-3; 10 bases map to TRBD2. Looked up from germline, CDR1 is LGHNA and CDR2 is YNFKEQ. V trimming: 1 base; J trimming: 5 bases; junction bases outside the gene matches: 6. This CDR3 is 16 amino acids long. The CDR3 DNA reads TGTGCCAGCAGCCAAGTTGTAGCGGGGGGAGGAGATACGCAGTATTTT. The encoded protein is CASSQVVAGGGDTQYF.

The DNA for the CDR3 is TGTGCCACCGCCAGGGGTGGGGTAGCAGAAAAACTGTTTTTT. This translates into CATARGGVAEKLFF. The rearrangement uses TRBV27 and TRBJ1-4; tentative D call: TRBD1 (6 bases). Germline values: CDR1 MNHEY, CDR2 SMNVEV (reference sequence). Trimming removed 10 bases from V and 8 bases from J, with 20 bases in between. This CDR3 has 14 amino acids.

V is TRBV2 and J is TRBJ2-7; possible D gene TRBD2, 7 bases. Deletions cut 6 bases from V and 4 bases from J, with 16 bases between. The CDR3 runs 14 residues. Germline lookup yields CDR1 SNHLY and CDR2 FYNNEI. The DNA of the CDR3 is TGTGCCAGCAGACCGGGGGGCCCTCTTTACGAGCAGTACTTC. It is translated as CASRPGGPLYEQYF.

The chain recombines TRBV4-1 with TRBJ2-1, with 7 bases that match TRBD2. CDR1 MGHRA and CDR2 YSYEKL come from the germline V gene. This CDR3 comprises 16 residues. The ends lost 4 bases at V and 10 bases at J; junction bases unmatched: 16. The CDR3 sequence: CASSPALGAGVLEQFF. CDR3 coding DNA: TGCGCCAGCAGCCCGGCTCTTGGGGCGGGAGTATTAGAGCAGTTCTTC.

The chain recombines TRBV9 with TRBJ1-6; unclear D gene. Germline CDR1 and CDR2: SGDLS and YYNGEE. V was shortened by 1 base and J by 11 bases, with 19 bases between the two germline ends. The CDR3 covers 16 residues. The CDR3 spells CASSVTLDGLGAPLHF. The CDR3 DNA sequence: TGTGCCAGCAGCGTAACTCTCGACGGGCTCGGGGCACCCCTCCACTTT.

The chain uses TRBV7-2 and TRBJ1-2, with D unclear. The germline gives CDR1 SGHTA, CDR2 FQGNSA. The CDR3 is 13 residues long. Trimming removed 0 bases at V and 8 bases at J, with 10 bases between. The DNA for the CDR3 is TGTGCCAGCAGCTTAGCGGCAGGATCCGGCTACACCTTC. The encoded protein is CASSLAAGSGYTF.

In DNA form, the CDR3 reads TGTGCCACCCAAACCGGAGGAAGGGGCTACACCTTC. Translating gives CATQTGGRGYTF. V gene TRBV6-1 combines with J gene TRBJ1-2; D is undetermined. Germline V lookup: CDR1 MNHNS, CDR2 SASEGT. The CDR3 runs to 12 residues. The germline V and J ends were trimmed by 10 bases and 8 bases, with 17 bases remaining between them.